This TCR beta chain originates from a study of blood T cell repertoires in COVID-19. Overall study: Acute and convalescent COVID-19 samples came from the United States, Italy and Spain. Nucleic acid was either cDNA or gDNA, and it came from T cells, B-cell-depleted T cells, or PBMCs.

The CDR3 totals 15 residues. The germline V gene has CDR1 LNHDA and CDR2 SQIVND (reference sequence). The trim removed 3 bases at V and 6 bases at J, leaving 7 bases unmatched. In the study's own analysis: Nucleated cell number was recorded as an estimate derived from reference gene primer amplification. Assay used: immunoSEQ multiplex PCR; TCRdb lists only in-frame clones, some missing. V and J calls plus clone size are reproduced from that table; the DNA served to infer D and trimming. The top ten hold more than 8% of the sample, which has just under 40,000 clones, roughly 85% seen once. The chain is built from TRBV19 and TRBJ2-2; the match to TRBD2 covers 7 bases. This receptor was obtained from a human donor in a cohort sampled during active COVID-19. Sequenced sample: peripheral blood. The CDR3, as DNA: TGTGCCAGTAGTATGGGGAGGGCGGATCCCGGGGAGCTGTTTTTT. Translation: CASSMGRADPGELFF.